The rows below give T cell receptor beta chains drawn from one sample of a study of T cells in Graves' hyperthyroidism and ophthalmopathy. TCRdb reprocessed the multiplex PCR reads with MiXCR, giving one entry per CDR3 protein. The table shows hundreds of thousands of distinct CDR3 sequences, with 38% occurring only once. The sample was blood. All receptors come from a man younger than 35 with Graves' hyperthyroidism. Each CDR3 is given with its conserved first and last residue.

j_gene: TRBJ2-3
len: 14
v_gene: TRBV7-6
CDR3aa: CASSPGPGTDTQYF

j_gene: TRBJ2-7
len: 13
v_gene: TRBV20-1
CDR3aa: CSAIVGEPCEQYF

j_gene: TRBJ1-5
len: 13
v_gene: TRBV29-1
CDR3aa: CSVGQGGNQPQHF

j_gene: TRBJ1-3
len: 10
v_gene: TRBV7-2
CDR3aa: CASSLGHPDF

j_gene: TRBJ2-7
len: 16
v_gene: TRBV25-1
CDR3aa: CASSATRTSRSYEQYF

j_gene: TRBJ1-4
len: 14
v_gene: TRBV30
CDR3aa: CAWSMGTVNEKLFF

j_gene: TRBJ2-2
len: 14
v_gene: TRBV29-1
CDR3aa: CSVGRSGNSGELFF

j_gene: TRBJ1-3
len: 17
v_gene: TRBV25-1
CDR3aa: CASSEYRGGGAGNTIYF

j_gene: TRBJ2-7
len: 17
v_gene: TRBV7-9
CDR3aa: CASSTEGGPSPTYEQYF

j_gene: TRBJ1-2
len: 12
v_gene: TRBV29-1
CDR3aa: CSARTGEFGYTF

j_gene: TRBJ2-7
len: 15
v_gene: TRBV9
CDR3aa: CASSPGADISYEQYF

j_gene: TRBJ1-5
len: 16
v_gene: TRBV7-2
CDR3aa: CASSPQSTLSNQPQHF

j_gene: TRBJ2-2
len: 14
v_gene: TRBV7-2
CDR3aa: CASSLDIYTGELFF

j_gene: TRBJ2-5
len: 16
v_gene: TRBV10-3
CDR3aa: CAISESNSDRGETQYF

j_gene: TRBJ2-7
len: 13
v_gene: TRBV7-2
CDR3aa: CASSPGRSLEQYF

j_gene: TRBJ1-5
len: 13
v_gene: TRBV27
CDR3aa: CASSRLEDQPQHF

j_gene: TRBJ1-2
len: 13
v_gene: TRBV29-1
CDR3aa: CSFGGETNYGYTF

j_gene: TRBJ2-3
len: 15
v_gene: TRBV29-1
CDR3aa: CSAAWGAGVSDTQYF

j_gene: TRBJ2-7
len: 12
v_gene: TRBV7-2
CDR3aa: CASSLVPHKQYF

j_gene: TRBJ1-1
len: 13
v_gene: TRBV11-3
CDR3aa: CASSLAADHEAFF

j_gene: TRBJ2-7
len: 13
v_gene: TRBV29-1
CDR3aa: CSVERSSGYEQYF

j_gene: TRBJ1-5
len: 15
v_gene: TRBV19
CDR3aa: CASSIDPGFNQPQHF

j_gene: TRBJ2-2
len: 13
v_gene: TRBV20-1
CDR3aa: CSASELGTGELFF

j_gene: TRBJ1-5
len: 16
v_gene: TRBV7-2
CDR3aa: CASSTRGANSNQPQHF

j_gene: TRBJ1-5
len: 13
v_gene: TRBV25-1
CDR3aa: CATALNSNQPQHF

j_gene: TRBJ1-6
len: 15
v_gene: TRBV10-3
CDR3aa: CAISEEEPYNSPLHF

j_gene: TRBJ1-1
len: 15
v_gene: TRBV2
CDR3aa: CASSGQGIMNTEAFF

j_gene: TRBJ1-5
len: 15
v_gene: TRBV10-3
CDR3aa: CASKAGFGSNQPRHF

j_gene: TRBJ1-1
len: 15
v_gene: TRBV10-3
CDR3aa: CAISESGQSNTEAFF

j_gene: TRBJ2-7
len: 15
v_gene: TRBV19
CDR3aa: CASSIEHLPLYEQCF

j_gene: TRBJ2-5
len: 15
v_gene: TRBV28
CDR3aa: CASSPSGLDRETQYF

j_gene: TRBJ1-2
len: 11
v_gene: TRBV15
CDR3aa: CASTGATGYTF

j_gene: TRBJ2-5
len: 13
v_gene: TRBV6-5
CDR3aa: CASRGGGRETQYF

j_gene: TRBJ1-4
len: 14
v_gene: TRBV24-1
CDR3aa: CAPRNRGRQEKLFF

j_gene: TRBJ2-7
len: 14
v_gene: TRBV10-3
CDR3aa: CASRAPGRHYEQYF

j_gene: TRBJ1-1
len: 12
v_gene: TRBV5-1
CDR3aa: CASSAGQGAAFF

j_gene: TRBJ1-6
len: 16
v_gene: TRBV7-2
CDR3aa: CASSQDGDIDNSPLHF

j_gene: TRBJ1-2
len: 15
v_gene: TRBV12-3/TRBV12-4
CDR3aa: CASSSDRGPNYGYTF

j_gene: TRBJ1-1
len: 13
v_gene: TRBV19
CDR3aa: CASGGVMNTEAFF